This T cell receptor beta chain was obtained from a study of T cell repertoires in cytomegalovirus infection (dated by TCRdb to the late 2010s). Background on the whole study: The HLA type of each donor mattered for the analysis, because public TCR beta signatures pointed to carriage of CMV infection along with the matching HLA type.

Sequencing was carried out with an Illumina HiSeq 1500. The public reads were reprocessed in TCRdb via fastp at Q25 and MiXCR, keeping in-frame beta chains. Entries that share a CDR3 protein sequence are merged under the most common genes and DNA. This sample is represented by 150,000 to 200,000 distinct CDR3 sequences; 13% to 15% of them were singletons. Of the sample, 25% to 30% falls within the top ten clones. This clonotype was detected many times. It lacks a known antigen. No clone much larger than this one lies a single base away; base qualities are absent. Deletion took 0 bases off V and 1 base off J, with a span of 3 bases between the germline ends. The cysteine opens and the phenylalanine closes a CDR3 of 13 amino acids. CDR3 DNA is the only sequence kept; it has 39 bases, read in frame from the first base. As encoded in the germline V gene, CDR1 is SGHTA while CDR2 is FQGNSA. The full study reports these points: The ex vivo response was dominated by HLA-C-restricted CMV-specific TCR beta clonotypes, which also provided the single most frequent clonotype in two of eight donors. Carriers of CMV infection plus the relevant HLA type were discriminated by the cumulative frequency of public TCR beta family members in the study cohort and in an independent approximately 400-donor cohort.

Sequenced material: PBMCs. The V and J segments used are TRBV7-2 and TRBJ1-1; no D gene call is confident. The origin of this receptor is a human donor in good health (CMV status not recorded). Some clones in this sample may be carry-over from other donors' samples. The DNA reads as follows: TGTGCCAGCAGCTTAGCGGCGAACACTGAAGCTTTCTTT. Its protein reads: CASSLAANTEAFF.